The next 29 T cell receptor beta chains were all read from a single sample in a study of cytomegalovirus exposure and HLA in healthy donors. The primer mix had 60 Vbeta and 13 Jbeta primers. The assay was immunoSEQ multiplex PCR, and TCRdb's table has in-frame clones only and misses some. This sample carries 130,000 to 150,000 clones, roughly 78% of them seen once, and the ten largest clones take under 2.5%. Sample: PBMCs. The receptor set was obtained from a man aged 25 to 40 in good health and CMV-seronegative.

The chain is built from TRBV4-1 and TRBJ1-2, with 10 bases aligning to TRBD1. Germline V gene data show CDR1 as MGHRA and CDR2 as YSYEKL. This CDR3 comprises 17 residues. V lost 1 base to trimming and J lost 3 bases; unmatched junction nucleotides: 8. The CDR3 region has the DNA TGCGCCAGCAGCCAAGCGAACGCAGGGACAGGGGACTATGGCTACACCTTC. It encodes CASSQANAGTGDYGYTF.

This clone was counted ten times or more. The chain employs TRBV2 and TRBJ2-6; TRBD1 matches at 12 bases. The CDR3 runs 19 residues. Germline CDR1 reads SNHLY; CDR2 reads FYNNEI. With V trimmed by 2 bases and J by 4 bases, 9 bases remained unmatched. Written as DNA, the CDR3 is TGTGCCAGCAGTGAAACGACGGGACAGGGGGCGCGAGGGGCCAACGTCCTGACTTTC. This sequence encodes CASSETTGQGARGANVLTF.

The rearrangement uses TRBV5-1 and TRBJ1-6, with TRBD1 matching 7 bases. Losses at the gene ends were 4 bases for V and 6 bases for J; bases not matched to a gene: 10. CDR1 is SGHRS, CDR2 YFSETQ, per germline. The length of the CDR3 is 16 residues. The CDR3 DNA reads TGCGCCAGCAGCCTGGGCCCGGGACAGTCTAATTCACCCCTCCACTTT. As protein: CASSLGPGQSNSPLHF.

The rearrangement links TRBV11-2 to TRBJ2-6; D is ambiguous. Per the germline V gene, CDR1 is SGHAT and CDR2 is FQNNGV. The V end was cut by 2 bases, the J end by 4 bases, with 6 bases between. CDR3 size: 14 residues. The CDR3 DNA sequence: TGTGCCAGCAGCTTATCCGGGGGGGCCAACGTCCTGACTTTC. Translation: CASSLSGGANVLTF.

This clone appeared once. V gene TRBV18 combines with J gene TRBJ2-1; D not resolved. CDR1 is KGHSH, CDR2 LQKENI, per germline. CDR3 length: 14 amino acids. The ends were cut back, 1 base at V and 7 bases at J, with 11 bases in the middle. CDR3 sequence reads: CASSPLETLNEQFF. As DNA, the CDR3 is TGTGCCAGCTCACCACTCGAGACTCTGAATGAGCAGTTCTTC.

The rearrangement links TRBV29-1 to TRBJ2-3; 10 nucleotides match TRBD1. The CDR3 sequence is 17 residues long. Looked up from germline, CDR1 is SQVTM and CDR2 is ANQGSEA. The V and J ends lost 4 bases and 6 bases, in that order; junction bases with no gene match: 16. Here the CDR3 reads CSVGPRTGGWRGDTQYF. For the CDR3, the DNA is TGCAGCGTTGGCCCAAGGACAGGGGGATGGCGGGGGGATACGCAGTATTTT.

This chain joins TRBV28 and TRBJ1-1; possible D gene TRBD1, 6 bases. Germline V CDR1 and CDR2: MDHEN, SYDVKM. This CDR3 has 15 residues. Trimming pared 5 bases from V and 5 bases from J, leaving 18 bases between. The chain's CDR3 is CASSLTGTWWTEAFF. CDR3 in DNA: TGTGCCAGCAGTCTCACCGGGACATGGTGGACTGAAGCTTTCTTT.

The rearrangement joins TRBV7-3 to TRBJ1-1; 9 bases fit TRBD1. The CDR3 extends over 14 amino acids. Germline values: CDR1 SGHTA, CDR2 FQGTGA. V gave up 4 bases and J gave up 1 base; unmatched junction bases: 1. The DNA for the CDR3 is TGTGCCAGCAGCTCACAGGGGGCGAACACTGAAGCTTTCTTT. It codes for CASSSQGANTEAFF. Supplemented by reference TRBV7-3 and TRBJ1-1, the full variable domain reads GAGVSQTPSNKVTEKGKYVELRCDPISGHTALYWYRQSLGQGPEFLIYFQGTGAADDSGLPNDRFFAVRPEGSVSTLKIQRTERGDSAVYLCASSSQGANTEAFFGQGTRLTVV.

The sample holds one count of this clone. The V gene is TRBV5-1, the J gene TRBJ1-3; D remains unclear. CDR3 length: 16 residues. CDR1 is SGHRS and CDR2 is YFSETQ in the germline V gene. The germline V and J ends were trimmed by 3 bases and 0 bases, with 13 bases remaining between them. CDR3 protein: CASSYRTGTSGNTIYF. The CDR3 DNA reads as TGCGCCAGCAGCTACCGGACGGGAACCTCTGGAAACACCATATATTTT.

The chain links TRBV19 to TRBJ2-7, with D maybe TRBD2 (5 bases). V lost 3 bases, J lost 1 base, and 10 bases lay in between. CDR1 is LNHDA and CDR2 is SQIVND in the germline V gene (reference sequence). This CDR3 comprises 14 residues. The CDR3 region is CASSIGSTSYEQYF. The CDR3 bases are TGTGCCAGTAGTATTGGGAGCACATCCTACGAGCAGTACTTC.

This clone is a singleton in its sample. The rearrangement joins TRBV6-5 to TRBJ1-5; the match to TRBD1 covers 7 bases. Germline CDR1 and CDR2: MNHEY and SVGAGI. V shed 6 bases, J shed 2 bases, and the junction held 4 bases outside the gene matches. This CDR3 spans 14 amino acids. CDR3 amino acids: CASSRDRGNQPQHF. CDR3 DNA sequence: TGTGCCAGCAGCCGCGACAGGGGCAATCAGCCCCAGCATTTT.

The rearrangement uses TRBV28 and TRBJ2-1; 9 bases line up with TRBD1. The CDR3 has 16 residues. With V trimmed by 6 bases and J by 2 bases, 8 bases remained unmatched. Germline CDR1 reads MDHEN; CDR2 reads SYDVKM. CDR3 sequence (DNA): TGTGCCAGCAGCCAAACCGGGACAGGGCCCTACAATGAGCAGTTCTTC. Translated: CASSQTGTGPYNEQFF.

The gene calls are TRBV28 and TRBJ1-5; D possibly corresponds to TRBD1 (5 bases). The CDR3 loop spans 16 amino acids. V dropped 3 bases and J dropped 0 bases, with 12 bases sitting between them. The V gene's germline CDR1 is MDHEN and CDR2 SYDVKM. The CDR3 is CASSFRGGSSNQPQHF. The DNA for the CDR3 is TGTGCCAGCAGTTTTAGGGGCGGAAGTAGCAATCAGCCCCAGCATTTT.

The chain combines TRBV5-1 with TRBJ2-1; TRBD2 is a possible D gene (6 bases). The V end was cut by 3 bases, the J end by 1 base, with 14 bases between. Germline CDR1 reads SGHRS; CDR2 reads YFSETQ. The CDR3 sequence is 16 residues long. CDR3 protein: CASSSRLESSYNEQFF. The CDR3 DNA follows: TGCGCCAGCAGCTCAAGACTAGAATCATCCTACAATGAGCAGTTCTTC.

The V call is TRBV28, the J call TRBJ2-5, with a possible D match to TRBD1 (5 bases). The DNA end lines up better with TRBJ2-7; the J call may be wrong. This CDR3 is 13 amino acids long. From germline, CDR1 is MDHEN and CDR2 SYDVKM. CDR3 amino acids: CASSLGAWYEQYF. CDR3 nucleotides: TGTGCCAGCAGTTTAGGGGCTTGGTACGAGCAGTACTTC.

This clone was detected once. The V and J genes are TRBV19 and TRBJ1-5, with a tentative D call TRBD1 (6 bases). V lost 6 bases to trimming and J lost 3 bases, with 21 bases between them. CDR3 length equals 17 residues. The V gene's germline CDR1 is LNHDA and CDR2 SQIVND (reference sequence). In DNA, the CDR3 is TGTGCCAGTAGATTCAGGGCCACAGGGAGCTTCAATCAGCCCCAGCATTTT. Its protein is CASRFRATGSFNQPQHF. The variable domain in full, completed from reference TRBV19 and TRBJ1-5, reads DGGITQSPKYLFRKEGQNVTLSCEQNLNHDAMYWYRQDPGQGLRLIYYSQIVNDFQKGDIAEGYSVSREKKESFPLTVTSAQKNPTAFYLCASRFRATGSFNQPQHFGDGTRLSIL.

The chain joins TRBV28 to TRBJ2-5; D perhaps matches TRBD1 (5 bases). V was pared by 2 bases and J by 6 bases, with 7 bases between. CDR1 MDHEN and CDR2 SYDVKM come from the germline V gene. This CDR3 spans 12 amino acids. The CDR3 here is CASSLDSKTQYF. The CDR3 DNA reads TGTGCCAGCAGTTTAGACAGTAAGACCCAGTACTTC.

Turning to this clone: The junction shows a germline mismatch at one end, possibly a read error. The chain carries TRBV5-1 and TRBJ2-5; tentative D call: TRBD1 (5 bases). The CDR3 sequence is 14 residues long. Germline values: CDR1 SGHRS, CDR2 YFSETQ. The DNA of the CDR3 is TGCGCCAACAGCTACACAGGTGTTCAAGAGACCCAGTACTTC. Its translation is CANSYTGVQETQYF. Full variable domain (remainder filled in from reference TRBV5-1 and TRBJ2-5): KAGVTQTPRYLIKTRGQQVTLSCSPISGHRSVSWYQQTPGQGLQFLFEYFSETQRNKGNFPGRFSGRQFSNSRSEMNVSTLELGDSALYLCANSYTGVQETQYFGPGTRLLVL.

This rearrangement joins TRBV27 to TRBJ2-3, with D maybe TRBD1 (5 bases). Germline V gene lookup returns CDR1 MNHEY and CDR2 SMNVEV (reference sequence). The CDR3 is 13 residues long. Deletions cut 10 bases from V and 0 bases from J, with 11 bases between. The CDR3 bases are TGTGCCACCTTGGGGCCGAGCACAGATACGCAGTATTTT. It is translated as CATLGPSTDTQYF.

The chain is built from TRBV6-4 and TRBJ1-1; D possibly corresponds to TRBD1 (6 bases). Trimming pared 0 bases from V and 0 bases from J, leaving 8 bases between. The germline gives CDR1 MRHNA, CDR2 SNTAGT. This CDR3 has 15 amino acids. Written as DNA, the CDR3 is TGTGCCAGCAGTGACTCGACAGGAGTGAACACTGAAGCTTTCTTT. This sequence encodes CASSDSTGVNTEAFF.

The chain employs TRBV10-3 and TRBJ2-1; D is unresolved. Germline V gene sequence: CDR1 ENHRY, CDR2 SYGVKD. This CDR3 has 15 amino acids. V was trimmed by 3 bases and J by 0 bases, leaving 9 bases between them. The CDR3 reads CAISDGSDSYNEQFF. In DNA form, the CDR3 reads TGTGCCATCAGTGACGGTTCTGACTCCTACAATGAGCAGTTCTTC.

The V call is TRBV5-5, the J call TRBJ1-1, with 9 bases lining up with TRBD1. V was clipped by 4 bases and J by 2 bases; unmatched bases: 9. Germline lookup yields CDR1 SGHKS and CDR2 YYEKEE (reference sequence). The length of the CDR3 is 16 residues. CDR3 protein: CASSPWTGDFNTEAFF. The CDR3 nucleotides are TGTGCCAGCAGCCCCTGGACAGGGGATTTTAACACTGAAGCTTTCTTT.

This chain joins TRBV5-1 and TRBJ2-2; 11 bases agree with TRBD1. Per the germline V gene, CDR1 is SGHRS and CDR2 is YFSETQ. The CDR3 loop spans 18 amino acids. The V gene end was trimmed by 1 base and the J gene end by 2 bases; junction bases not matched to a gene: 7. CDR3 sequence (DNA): TGCGCCAGCAGCTTGAGGACAGGGGGCGATTTTAACACCGGGGAGCTGTTTTTT. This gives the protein CASSLRTGGDFNTGELFF.

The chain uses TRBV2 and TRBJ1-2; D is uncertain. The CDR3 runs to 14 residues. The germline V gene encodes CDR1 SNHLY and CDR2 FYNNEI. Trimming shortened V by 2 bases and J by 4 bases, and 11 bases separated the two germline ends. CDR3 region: CASSEHGSAYGYTF. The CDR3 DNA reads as TGTGCCAGCAGTGAACACGGGTCGGCCTATGGCTACACCTTC.

CDR3 sequence: CASSPWTGGGTEAFF. The CDR3 bases are TGTGCCAGCTCACCGTGGACAGGGGGCGGCACTGAAGCTTTCTTT. The chain employs TRBV18 and TRBJ1-1; 11 positions agree with TRBD1. V was clipped by 3 bases and J by 4 bases; unmatched bases: 4. The CDR3 is 15 amino acids. The V gene's germline CDR1 is KGHSH and CDR2 LQKENI.

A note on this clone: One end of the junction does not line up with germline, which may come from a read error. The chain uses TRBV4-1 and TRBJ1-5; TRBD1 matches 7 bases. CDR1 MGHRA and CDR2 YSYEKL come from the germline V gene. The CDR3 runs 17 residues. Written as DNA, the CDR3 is TGCGCCAGCAGCCGACAGGGTAACGGGGATAGCAATCAGCCCCAGAATTTT. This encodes CASSRQGNGDSNQPQNF.

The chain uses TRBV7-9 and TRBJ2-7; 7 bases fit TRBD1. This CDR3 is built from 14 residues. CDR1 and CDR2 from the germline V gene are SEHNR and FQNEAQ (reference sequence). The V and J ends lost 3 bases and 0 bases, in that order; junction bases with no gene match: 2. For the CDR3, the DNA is TGTGCCAGCAGCTTCCGGGACAGCTCCTACGAGCAGTACTTC. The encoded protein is CASSFRDSSYEQYF. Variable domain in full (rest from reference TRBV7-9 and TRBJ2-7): DTGVSQNPRHKITKRGQNVTFRCDPISEHNRLYWYRQTLGQGPEFLTYFQNEAQLEKSRLLSDRFSAERPKGSFSTLEIQRTEQGDSAMYLCASSFRDSSYEQYFGPGTRLTVT.

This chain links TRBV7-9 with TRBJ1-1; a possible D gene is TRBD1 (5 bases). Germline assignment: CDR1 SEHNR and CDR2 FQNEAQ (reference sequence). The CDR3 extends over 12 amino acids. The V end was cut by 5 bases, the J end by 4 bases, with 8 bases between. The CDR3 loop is CASSARVTEAFF. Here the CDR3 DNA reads TGTGCCAGCAGCGCCAGGGTCACTGAAGCTTTCTTT.

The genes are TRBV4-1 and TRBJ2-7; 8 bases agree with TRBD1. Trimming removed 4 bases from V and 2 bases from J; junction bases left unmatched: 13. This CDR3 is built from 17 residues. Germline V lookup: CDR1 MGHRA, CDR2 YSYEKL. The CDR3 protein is CASSPIPLGQGAYEQYF. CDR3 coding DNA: TGCGCCAGCAGCCCCATTCCACTCGGACAGGGAGCCTACGAGCAGTACTTC.